This TCR beta chain was sequenced during a study of T-cell memory formation after mild COVID-19. CDR1 is PRHDT and CDR2 is FYEKMQ in the germline V gene (reference sequence). The length of the CDR3 is 16 residues. Trimming cost V 5 bases and J 4 bases; bases outside gene matches: 12. Regarding this clonotype: As yet, its antigen is unknown.

Whole-study results and caveats: Mainly in CM and EM were contracting CD4+ clones; CD8+ were in EMRA.

TCRdb called the 5' RACE reads again in MiXCR, with one record for every CDR3 protein. The repertoire includes around 150,000 distinct CDR3 sequences, around 13% of them detected once, and approximately 14% sits in the top ten. Sample: PBMCs or a T cell subset sorted from them (not recorded which). The chain is built from TRBV13 and TRBJ1-2; 8 bases are shared with TRBD1. The sequence was obtained from an adult woman who had mild COVID-19 (a few samples of this study predate the infection). Cell type and time point are not known. This CDR3 reads CASSLELRDRSYGYTF. The CDR3 coding sequence is TGTGCCAGCAGCCTGGAGCTCCGGGACAGGTCCTATGGCTACACCTTC.